The 28 T cell receptor beta chains in this list originate from one sample, sequenced in a study of T cell repertoires in cytomegalovirus infection. TCRdb independently ran MiXCR on the reads; one entry per CDR3 protein. The table records 740,000 or so distinct CDR3 sequences, approximately 40% of them present only once. The specimen was PBMCs. These receptor sequences come from a human donor in good health (CMV status not recorded). Some clones in this sample may be carry-over from other donors' samples.

This clonotype appeared a few times. V is TRBV28 and J is TRBJ2-3; 7 nucleotides align to TRBD1. V lost 6 bases and J lost 4; bases outside the gene matches: 10. The CDR3 loop spans 15 amino acids. Germline loops: CDR1 MDHEN, CDR2 SYDVKM. CDR3 in amino acids: CASSPGDRVADTQYF. DNA for the CDR3: TGTGCCAGCAGCCCTGGCGACAGGGTGGCAGATACGCAGTATTTT.

This clonotype turned up a few times. J is TRBJ1-2 and V is TRBV20-1; D not certain. The CDR3 covers 9 residues. With 3 bases removed from V and 7 bases from J, the gap between germline ends came to 3 bases. Germline-derived CDR1 and CDR2 are DFQATT and SNEGSKA (reference sequence). Here the CDR3 reads CSASSGYTF. CDR3 DNA: TGCAGTGCTAGCTCTGGCTACACCTTC.

Here the CDR3 DNA reads TGTGCCAGCAGCCAAGTCGGGAAGTCCTACGAGCAGTACTTC. This codes for CASSQVGKSYEQYF. V is TRBV4-2 and J is TRBJ2-7; TRBD2 is a possible D gene (5 bases). Per germline, CDR1 LGHNA and CDR2 YNFKEQ. V lost 1 base and J lost 1, with 8 bases in between. This CDR3 contains 14 residues.

This clonotype was seen at least ten times. The rearrangement joins TRBV7-6 to TRBJ2-7; D may be TRBD1 (7 bases). This CDR3 has 14 residues. With 6 bases removed from V and 7 bases from J, the gap between germline ends came to 19 bases. Per the germline V gene, CDR1 is SGHVS and CDR2 is FNYEAQ. The CDR3 coding sequence is TGTGCCAGCAGTTACGGGGGACAGCCCTGGGAGCAGTACTTC. Its translation is CASSYGGQPWEQYF.

The chain couples TRBV19 to TRBJ2-1; D ambiguous. The CDR3 totals 15 residues. Germline CDR1 reads LNHDA; CDR2 reads SQIVND (reference sequence). V was cut by 3 bases and J by 4 bases, with 13 bases left in between. The CDR3, as DNA: TGTGCCAGTAGTATCGTATCCAACCCTTACAATGAGCAGTTCTTC. It translates to CASSIVSNPYNEQFF. The full variable domain, completed using reference TRBV19 and TRBJ2-1, is DGGITQSPKYLFRKEGQNVTLSCEQNLNHDAMYWYRQDPGQGLRLIYYSQIVNDFQKGDIAEGYSVSREKKESFPLTVTSAQKNPTAFYLCASSIVSNPYNEQFFGPGTRLTVL.

This chain joins TRBV29-1 and TRBJ1-2, with D tentatively TRBD1 (6 bases). The germline V gene encodes CDR1 SQVTM and CDR2 ANQGSEA. The CDR3 has 13 residues. V lost 4 bases and J lost 8, with 17 bases in between. The CDR3 protein is CSVAWQGRRGYTF. In nucleotides, the CDR3 is TGCAGCGTTGCTTGGCAGGGGAGGCGAGGCTACACCTTC.

This clonotype has just a few counts. The gene calls are TRBV28 and TRBJ1-2, with a tentative D call TRBD1 (6 bases). Germline CDR1 MDHEN, CDR2 SYDVKM. Trimming took off 1 base at V and 7 bases at J, with 22 bases between the two ends. The CDR3 extends over 17 amino acids. The CDR3 loop reads CASSLYTQGVVAVGYTF. The DNA of the CDR3 is TGTGCCAGCAGTTTATACACACAGGGAGTGGTGGCTGTTGGCTACACCTTC.

CDR3 residues: CASRLPPPQGSGNTIYF. DNA for the CDR3: TGTGCCAGCAGACTCCCACCCCCACAGGGCTCTGGAAACACCATATATTTT. The V call is TRBV28, the J call TRBJ1-3; a weak D match, TRBD1 (6 bases). The CDR3 is 17 amino acids. V was cut by 6 bases and J by 0 bases, with 18 bases left in between. Germline V gene sequence: CDR1 MDHEN, CDR2 SYDVKM.

The table lists this clonotype with a few counts. The V and J genes are TRBV6-4 and TRBJ2-3, with D perhaps TRBD1 or TRBD2 (6 bases each). Germline-derived CDR1 and CDR2 are MRHNA and SNTAGT. The CDR3 length is 17 residues. Trimming took 3 bases from V and 2 from J, leaving 18 bases between them. The CDR3 bases are TGTGCCAGCAGTGAAATTGCGGGACACCGATCCACAGATACGCAGTATTTT. Amino acid sequence: CASSEIAGHRSTDTQYF.

The genes are TRBV7-8 and TRBJ1-5; D uncertain. Trimming removed 1 base at V and 0 bases at J, with 10 bases between. The CDR3 is made up of 16 amino acids. CDR1 is SGHVS and CDR2 is FQNEAQ in the germline V gene. CDR3 nucleotide sequence: TGTGCCAGCAGCTTAGGCCCGGCAGCTAGCAATCAGCCCCAGCATTTT. This codes for CASSLGPAASNQPQHF.

This clonotype was observed at least ten times. The rearrangement links TRBV7-2 to TRBJ2-5, with 14 bases that match TRBD2. The germline gives CDR1 SGHTA, CDR2 FQGNSA. The CDR3 loop spans 16 amino acids. J lost 2 bases, V lost 1 base, and 0 bases had no gene match. CDR3: CASSLGTSGGQETQYF. CDR3 nucleotides: TGTGCCAGCAGCTTAGGGACTAGCGGGGGGCAAGAGACCCAGTACTTC.

Ten or more counts support this clonotype. The rearrangement links TRBV12-3 or TRBV12-4 to TRBJ1-1; no clear D. V lost 2 bases and J lost 6, with 10 bases in between. The CDR3 spans 13 residues. The CDR3 DNA reads as TGTGCCAGCAGTTTATACGCAGGCGCTGAAGCTTTCTTT. It specifies CASSLYAGAEAFF.

This clonotype was seen a handful of times. This chain uses TRBV20-1 with TRBJ2-5; TRBD2 agrees at 12 bases. With 3 bases clipped from V and 6 bases from J, the junction kept 5 bases outside the gene matches. This CDR3 contains 14 residues. The germline gives CDR1 DFQATT, CDR2 SNEGSKA (reference sequence). CDR3 protein: CSARLAGGAKTQYF. The CDR3 coding sequence is TGCAGTGCTAGGCTAGCGGGAGGGGCGAAGACCCAGTACTTC.

The J gene is TRBJ1-2, the V gene TRBV12-3 or TRBV12-4; D gene ambiguous. V dropped 6 bases and J dropped 2 bases, with 13 bases sitting between them. The CDR3 is 14 residues long. The CDR3, as DNA: TGTGCCAGCAGGCCGGACGGACGCAACTATGGCTACACCTTC. Residues: CASRPDGRNYGYTF.

This clonotype was picked up a small number of times. This rearrangement joins TRBV7-3 to TRBJ2-2, with 8 nucleotides matching TRBD1. The germline V gene has CDR1 SGHTA and CDR2 FQGTGA. Germline trimming cut 0 bases from V and 7 bases from J; bases unmatched to any gene: 13. The CDR3 has 18 amino acids. The CDR3 sequence: CASSLTALGQGAVGELFF. For the CDR3, the DNA is TGTGCCAGCAGCTTAACGGCGTTGGGGCAGGGGGCCGTCGGGGAGCTGTTTTTT. The full variable domain, in which reference TRBV7-3 and TRBJ2-2 provide the parts outside the CDR3, is GAGVSQTPSNKVTEKGKYVELRCDPISGHTALYWYRQSLGQGPEFLIYFQGTGAADDSGLPNDRFFAVRPEGSVSTLKIQRTERGDSAVYLCASSLTALGQGAVGELFFGEGSRLTVL.

This clonotype came up a few times. The chain uses TRBV7-9 and TRBJ1-4; D gene ambiguous. V lost 8 bases and J lost 13, with 14 bases in between. The length of the CDR3 is 11 residues. The V gene's germline CDR1 is SEHNR and CDR2 FQNEAQ (reference sequence). The CDR3 spells CASGIGFRLFF. As DNA, the CDR3 is TGTGCCAGCGGAATAGGCTTTCGACTGTTTTTT.

The chain employs TRBV6-1 and TRBJ2-7, with D possibly TRBD1 on 5 matching bases. The CDR3 loop spans 16 amino acids. V was shortened by 3 bases and J by 3 bases, with 18 bases between the two germline ends. The germline CDR1 and CDR2 sequences are MNHNS and SASEGT. CDR3 bases: TGTGCCAGCAGTGAGTACCCCAGGGATGCGGACTACGAGCAGTACTTC. Residues: CASSEYPRDADYEQYF.

This clonotype was counted a few times. This rearrangement joins TRBV12-3 or TRBV12-4 to TRBJ2-3, with 8 bases that match TRBD1. Trimming removed 6 bases from V and 2 bases from J; junction bases left unmatched: 10. This CDR3 spans 16 amino acids. CDR3 region: CASSPGTGFTTDTQYF. In DNA, the CDR3 is TGTGCCAGCAGCCCGGGGACAGGATTTACCACAGATACGCAGTATTTT.

This clonotype was picked up a small number of times. The V gene is TRBV20-1, the J gene TRBJ1-6, with D uncertain. The CDR3 runs 17 residues. The V end lost 3 bases, the J end lost 0 bases, and 15 bases lay between the germline ends. The germline gives CDR1 DFQATT, CDR2 SNEGSKA (reference sequence). The CDR3 loop is CSARSVDRSSYNSPLHF. The CDR3 DNA reads as TGCAGTGCTAGGAGCGTAGACCGAAGCTCCTATAATTCACCCCTCCACTTT.

This clonotype was seen a handful of times. This chain links TRBV5-5 with TRBJ1-2, with D hard to call. The V gene lost 6 bases and the J gene lost 6 bases, with 15 bases spanning the gap. Germline lookup yields CDR1 SGHKS and CDR2 YYEKEE (reference sequence). CDR3 length: 13 amino acids. The CDR3 is CASTTTPRDGYTF. Written as DNA, the CDR3 is TGTGCCAGCACGACGACCCCCCGGGATGGCTACACCTTC. The full variable domain, with the rest looked up from reference TRBV5-5 and TRBJ1-2, is DAGVTQSPTHLIKTRGQQVTLRCSPISGHKSVSWYQQVLGQGPQFIFQYYEKEERGRGNFPDRFSARQFPNYSSELNVNALLLGDSALYLCASTTTPRDGYTFGSGTRLTVV.

In its sample, this clonotype was seen many times. V usage is TRBV12-3 or TRBV12-4 and J usage is TRBJ2-3; 14 nucleotides match TRBD2. The CDR3 is made up of 14 amino acids. V was clipped by 8 bases and J by 3 bases; unmatched bases: 1. The DNA of the CDR3 is TGTGCCAGCGGGACTAGCGGGAGTACAGATACGCAGTATTTT. Residues: CASGTSGSTDTQYF.

The chain is built from TRBV29-1 and TRBJ2-1; 8 nucleotides align to TRBD1. Germline V gives CDR1 SQVTM, CDR2 ANQGSEA. Trimming cost V 4 bases and J 1 base; bases outside gene matches: 3. This CDR3 is 14 amino acids long. The CDR3 DNA sequence: TGCAGCGTTGGGACAGGGTCTTCCTACAATGAGCAGTTCTTC. Its translation: CSVGTGSSYNEQFF.

This sequence joins TRBV15 and TRBJ1-6; TRBD1 matches at 12 bases. Germline V gene data show CDR1 as LNHNV and CDR2 as YYDKDF (reference sequence). V dropped 3 bases and J dropped 4; count of bases not matched to a gene: 4. The CDR3 covers 17 residues. The CDR3, as DNA: TGTGCCACCAGCAGGGGACAGGGGGCCGGGTATAATTCACCCCTCCACTTT. Translation: CATSRGQGAGYNSPLHF.

This chain uses TRBV6-1 with TRBJ2-2; D assignment may be TRBD1 or TRBD2 (6 bases each). The CDR3 is 13 amino acids. The V gene lost 6 bases and the J gene lost 6 bases, with 11 bases spanning the gap. CDR1 and CDR2 from the germline V gene are MNHNS and SASEGT. CDR3 in DNA: TGTGCCAGCAGGCGGGACATCTCCGGGGAGCTGTTTTTT. It specifies CASRRDISGELFF.

This clonotype has more than one count but fewer than ten. This chain joins TRBV20-1 and TRBJ2-7; weak D call: TRBD1 (6 bases). This CDR3 region has 11 residues. Germline loops: CDR1 DFQATT, CDR2 SNEGSKA (reference sequence). The germline V and J ends were trimmed by 5 bases and 4 bases, with 9 bases remaining between them. The CDR3 bases are TGCAGTGCTTGGACAGATTACGAGCAGTACTTC. It yields the protein CSAWTDYEQYF.

With regard to this clonotype: Just one base apart from a much larger clone, this may be a read error. CDR3 loop: CASSQTLQGSTGKLCF. CDR3 coding DNA: TGTGCCAGCAGCCAAACACTACAGGGCTCGACCGGAAAACTGTGTTTT. The chain couples TRBV7-2 to TRBJ1-4; the D gene is possibly TRBD1 (6 bases). Per the germline V gene, CDR1 is SGHTA and CDR2 is FQGNSA. The CDR3 runs 16 residues.

The chain links TRBV29-1 to TRBJ2-3; TRBD1 is a possible D gene (5 bases). Germline V gene sequence: CDR1 SQVTM, CDR2 ANQGSEA. The CDR3 sequence is 15 residues long. Trimming took 4 bases from V and 1 from J, leaving 15 bases between them. CDR3 in DNA: TGCAGCGTTGCCCCCCAGGGCATGGGCACAGATACGCAGTATTTT. Translated: CSVAPQGMGTDTQYF.

V usage is TRBV6-1 and J usage is TRBJ2-1, with TRBD2 matching over 11 bases. Trimming at V came to 4 bases and at J to 8 bases, leaving 7 bases not matched to a gene. The CDR3 contains 15 residues. The germline CDR1 and CDR2 sequences are MNHNS and SASEGT. DNA for the CDR3: TGTGCCAGCAGTGCCTCGACTAGCGGGACGTATGAGCAGTTCTTC. Encoded protein: CASSASTSGTYEQFF.